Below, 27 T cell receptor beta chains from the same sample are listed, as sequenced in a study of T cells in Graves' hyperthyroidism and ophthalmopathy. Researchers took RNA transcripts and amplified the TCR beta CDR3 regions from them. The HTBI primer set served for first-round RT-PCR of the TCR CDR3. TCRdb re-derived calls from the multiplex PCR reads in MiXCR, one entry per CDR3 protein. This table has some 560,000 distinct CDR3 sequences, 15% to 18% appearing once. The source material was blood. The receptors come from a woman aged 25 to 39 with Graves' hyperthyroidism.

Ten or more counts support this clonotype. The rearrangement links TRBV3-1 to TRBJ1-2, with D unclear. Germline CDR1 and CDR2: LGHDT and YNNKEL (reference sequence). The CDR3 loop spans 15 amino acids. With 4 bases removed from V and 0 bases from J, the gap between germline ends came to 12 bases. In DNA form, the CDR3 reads TGTGCCAGCAGCCCCTTTTCCGATGCTAACTATGGCTACACCTTC. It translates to CASSPFSDANYGYTF.

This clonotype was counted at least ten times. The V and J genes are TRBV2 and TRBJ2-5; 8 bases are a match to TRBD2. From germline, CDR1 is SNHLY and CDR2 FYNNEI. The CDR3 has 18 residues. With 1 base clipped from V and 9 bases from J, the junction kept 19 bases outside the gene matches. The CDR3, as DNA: TGTGCCAGCAGTGAAGGGCGGCGAGGGGGTCTAGCGGGTAGGGCCCAGTACTTC. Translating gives CASSEGRRGGLAGRAQYF.

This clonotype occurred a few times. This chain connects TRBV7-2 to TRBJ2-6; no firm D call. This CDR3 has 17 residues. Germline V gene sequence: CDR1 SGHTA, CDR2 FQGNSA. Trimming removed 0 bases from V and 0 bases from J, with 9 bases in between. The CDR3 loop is CASSLAKYSSGANVLTF. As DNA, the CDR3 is TGTGCCAGCAGCTTAGCCAAGTACAGCTCTGGGGCCAACGTCCTGACTTTC.

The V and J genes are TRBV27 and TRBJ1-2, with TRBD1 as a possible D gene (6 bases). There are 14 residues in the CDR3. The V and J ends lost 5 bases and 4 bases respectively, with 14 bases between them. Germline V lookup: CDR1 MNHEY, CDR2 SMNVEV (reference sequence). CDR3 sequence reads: CASSPDQGIYGYTF. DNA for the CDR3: TGTGCCAGCAGTCCAGACCAGGGGATCTATGGCTACACCTTC.

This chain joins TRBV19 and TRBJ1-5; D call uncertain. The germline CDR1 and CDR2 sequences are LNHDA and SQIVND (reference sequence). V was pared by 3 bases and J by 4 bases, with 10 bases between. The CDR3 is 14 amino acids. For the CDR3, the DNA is TGTGCCAGTAGTATCCCCCCGGGGAATCAGCCCCAGCATTTT. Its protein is CASSIPPGNQPQHF.

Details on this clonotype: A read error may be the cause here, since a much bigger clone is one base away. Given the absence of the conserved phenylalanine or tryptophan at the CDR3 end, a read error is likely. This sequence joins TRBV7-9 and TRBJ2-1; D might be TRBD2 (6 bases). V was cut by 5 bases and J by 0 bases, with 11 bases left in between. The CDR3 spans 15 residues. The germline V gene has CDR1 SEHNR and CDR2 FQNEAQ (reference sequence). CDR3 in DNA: TGTGCCAGCAGCGGAGGGACGGACTCCTACAATGAGCAGTTCGTC. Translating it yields CASSGGTDSYNEQFV.

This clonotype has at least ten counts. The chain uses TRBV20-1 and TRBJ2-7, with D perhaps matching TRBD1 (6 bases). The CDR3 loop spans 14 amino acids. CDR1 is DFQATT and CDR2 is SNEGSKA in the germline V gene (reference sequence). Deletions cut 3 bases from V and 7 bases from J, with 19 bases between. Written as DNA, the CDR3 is TGCAGTGCTAGGGGTAGGAGAGGGGGTGGGGAGCAGTACTTC. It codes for CSARGRRGGGEQYF.

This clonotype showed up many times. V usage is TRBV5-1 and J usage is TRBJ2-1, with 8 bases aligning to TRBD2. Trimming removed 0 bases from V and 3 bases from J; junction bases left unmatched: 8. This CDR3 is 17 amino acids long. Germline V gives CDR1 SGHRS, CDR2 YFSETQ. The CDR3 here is CASSLGSSGPVYNEQFF. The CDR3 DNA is TGCGCCAGCAGCTTGGGGTCTAGCGGGCCTGTCTACAATGAGCAGTTCTTC.

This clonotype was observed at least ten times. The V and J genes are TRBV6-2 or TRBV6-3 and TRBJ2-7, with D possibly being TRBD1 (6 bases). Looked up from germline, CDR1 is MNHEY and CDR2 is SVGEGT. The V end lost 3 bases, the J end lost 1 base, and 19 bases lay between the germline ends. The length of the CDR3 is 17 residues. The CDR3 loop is CASSYHGTLFRSYEQYF. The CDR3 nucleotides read TGTGCCAGCAGTTATCATGGGACACTCTTCAGGTCCTACGAGCAGTACTTC.

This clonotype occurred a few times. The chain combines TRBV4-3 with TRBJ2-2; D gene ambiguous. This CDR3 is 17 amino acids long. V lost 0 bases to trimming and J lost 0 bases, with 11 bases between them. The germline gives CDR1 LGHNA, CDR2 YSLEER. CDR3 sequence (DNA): TGCGCCAGCAGCCAAGATCCCCCCACTACGAACACCGGGGAGCTGTTTTTT. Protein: CASSQDPPTTNTGELFF.

CDR3 sequence reads: CASSLASGTSGRNPYNEQFF. CDR3 coding DNA: TGCGCCAGCAGCTTGGCCTCGGGGACTAGCGGGAGGAATCCCTACAATGAGCAGTTCTTC. This chain joins TRBV5-1 and TRBJ2-1; 15 bases fit TRBD2. CDR1 is SGHRS and CDR2 is YFSETQ in the germline V gene. The junction had 9 bases not matched to a gene; V was cut back by 0 bases and J by 2 bases. The CDR3 has 20 amino acids.

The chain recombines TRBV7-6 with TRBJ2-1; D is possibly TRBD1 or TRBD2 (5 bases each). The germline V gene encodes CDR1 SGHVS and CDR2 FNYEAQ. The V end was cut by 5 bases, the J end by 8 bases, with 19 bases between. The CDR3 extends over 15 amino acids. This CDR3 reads CASSPGTEARYEQFF. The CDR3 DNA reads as TGTGCCAGCAGCCCCGGGACCGAGGCTAGGTATGAGCAGTTCTTC.

CDR3 loop: CAWSVRWALLHF. Written as DNA, the CDR3 is TGTGCCTGGAGTGTAAGGTGGGCCCTCCTCCACTTT. This chain joins TRBV30 and TRBJ1-6; D is ambiguous. The CDR3 is made up of 12 amino acids. Germline V gives CDR1 GTSNPN, CDR2 SVGIG (reference sequence). V dropped 0 bases and J dropped 15 bases, with 12 bases sitting between them.

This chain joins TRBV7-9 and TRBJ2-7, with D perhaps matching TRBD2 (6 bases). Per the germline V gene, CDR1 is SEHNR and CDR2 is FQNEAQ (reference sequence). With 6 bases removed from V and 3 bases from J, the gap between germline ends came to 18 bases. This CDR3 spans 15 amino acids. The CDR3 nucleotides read TGTGCCAGCAGTACCGGGACTTTCTTATACTACGAGCAGTACTTC. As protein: CASSTGTFLYYEQYF. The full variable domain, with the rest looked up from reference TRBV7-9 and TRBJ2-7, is DTGVSQNPRHKITKRGQNVTFRCDPISEHNRLYWYRQTLGQGPEFLTYFQNEAQLEKSRLLSDRFSAERPKGSFSTLEIQRTEQGDSAMYLCASSTGTFLYYEQYFGPGTRLTVT.

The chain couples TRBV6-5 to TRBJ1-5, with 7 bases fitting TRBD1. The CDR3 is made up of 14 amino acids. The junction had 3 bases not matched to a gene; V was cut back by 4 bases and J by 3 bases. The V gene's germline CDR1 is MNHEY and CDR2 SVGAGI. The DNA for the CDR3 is TGTGCCAGCAGTTGGGGACAGCACAATCAGCCCCAGCATTTT. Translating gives CASSWGQHNQPQHF.

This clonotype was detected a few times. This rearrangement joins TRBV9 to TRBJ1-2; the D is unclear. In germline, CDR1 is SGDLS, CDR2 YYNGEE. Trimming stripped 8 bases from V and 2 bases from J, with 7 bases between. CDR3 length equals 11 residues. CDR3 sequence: CASLGNYGYTF. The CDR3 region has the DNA TGTGCCAGTCTTGGAAACTATGGCTACACCTTC.

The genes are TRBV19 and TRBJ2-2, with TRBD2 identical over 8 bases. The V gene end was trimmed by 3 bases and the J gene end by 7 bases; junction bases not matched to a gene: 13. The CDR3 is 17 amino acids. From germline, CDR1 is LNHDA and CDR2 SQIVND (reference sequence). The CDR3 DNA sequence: TGTGCCAGTAGTATCATCACCGGGCTAGCGGGCGGCGGGGAGCTGTTTTTT. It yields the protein CASSIITGLAGGGELFF.

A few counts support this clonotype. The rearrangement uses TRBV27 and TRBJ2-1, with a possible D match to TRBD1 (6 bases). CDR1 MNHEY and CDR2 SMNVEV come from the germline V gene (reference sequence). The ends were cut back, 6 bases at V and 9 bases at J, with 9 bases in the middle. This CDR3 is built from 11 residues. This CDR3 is CASRRGTEQFF. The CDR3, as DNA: TGTGCCAGCAGGAGGGGGACTGAGCAGTTCTTC.

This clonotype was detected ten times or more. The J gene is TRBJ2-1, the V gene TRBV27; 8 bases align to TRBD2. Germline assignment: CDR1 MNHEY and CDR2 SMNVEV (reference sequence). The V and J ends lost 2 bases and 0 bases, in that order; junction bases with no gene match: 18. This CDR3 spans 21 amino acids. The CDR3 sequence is CASSLLGVWGLGESSYNEQFF. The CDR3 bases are TGTGCCAGCAGTTTACTCGGGGTTTGGGGACTAGGGGAAAGCTCCTACAATGAGCAGTTCTTC.

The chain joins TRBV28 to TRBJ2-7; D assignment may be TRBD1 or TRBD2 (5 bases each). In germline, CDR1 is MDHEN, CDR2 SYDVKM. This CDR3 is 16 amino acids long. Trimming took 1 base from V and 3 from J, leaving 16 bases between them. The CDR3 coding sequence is TGTGCCAGCAGTTTATACGTAGGGACCCGCGGCTACGAGCAGTACTTC. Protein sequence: CASSLYVGTRGYEQYF.

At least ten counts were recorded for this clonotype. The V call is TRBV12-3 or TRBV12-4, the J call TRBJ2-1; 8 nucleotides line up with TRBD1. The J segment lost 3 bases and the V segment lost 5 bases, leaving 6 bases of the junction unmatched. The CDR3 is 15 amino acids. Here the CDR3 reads CASSLQGEIYNEQFF. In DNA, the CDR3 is TGTGCCAGCAGTCTACAGGGGGAGATCTACAATGAGCAGTTCTTC.

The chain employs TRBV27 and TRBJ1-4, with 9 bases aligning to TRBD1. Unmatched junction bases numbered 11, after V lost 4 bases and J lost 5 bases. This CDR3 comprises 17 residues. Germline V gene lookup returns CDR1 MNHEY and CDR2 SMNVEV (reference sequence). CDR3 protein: CASSSLEDRGANEKLFF. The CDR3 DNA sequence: TGTGCCAGCAGTTCACTCGAGGACAGGGGTGCCAATGAAAAACTGTTTTTT. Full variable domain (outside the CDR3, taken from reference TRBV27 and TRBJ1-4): EAQVTQNPRYLITVTGKKLTVTCSQNMNHEYMSWYRQDPGLGLRQIYYSMNVEVTDKGDVPEGYKVSRKEKRNFPLILESPSPNQTSLYFCASSSLEDRGANEKLFFGSGTQLSVL.

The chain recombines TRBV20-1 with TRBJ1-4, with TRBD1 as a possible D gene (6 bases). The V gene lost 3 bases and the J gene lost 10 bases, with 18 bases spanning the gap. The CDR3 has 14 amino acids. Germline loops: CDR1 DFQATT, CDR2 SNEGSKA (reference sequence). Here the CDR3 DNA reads TGCAGTGCTAGCCCCCGGGACACCCTTTTAAAACTGTTTTTT. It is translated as CSASPRDTLLKLFF.

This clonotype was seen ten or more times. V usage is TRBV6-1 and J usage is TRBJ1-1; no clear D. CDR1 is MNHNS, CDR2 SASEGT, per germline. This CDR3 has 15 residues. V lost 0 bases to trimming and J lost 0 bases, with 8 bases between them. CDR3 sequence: CASSEAKVLNTEAFF. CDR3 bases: TGTGCCAGCAGTGAAGCAAAGGTATTGAACACTGAAGCTTTCTTT.

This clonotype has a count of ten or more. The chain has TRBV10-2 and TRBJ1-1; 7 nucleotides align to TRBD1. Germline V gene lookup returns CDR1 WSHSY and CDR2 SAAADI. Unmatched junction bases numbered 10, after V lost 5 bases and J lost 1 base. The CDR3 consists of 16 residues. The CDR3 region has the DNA TGCGCCAGCAGTCGAGGGGGCATTCAGGGGAACACTGAAGCTTTCTTT. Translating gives CASSRGGIQGNTEAFF.

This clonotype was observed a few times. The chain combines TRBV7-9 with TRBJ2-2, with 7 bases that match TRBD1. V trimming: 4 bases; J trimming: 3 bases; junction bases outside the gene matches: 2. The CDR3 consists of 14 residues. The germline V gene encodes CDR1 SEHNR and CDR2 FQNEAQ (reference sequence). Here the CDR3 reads CASSWDSDTGELFF. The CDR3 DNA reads TGTGCCAGCAGCTGGGACAGTGACACCGGGGAGCTGTTTTTT.

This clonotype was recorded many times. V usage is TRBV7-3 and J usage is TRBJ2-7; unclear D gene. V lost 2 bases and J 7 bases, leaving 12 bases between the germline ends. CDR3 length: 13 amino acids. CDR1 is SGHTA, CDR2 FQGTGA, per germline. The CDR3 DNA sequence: TGTGCCAGCAGCTTAGCCCTTGGGGAAGAGCAGTACTTC. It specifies CASSLALGEEQYF.